This T cell receptor (beta chain) comes out of a study of blood T cell repertoires in COVID-19. From germline, CDR1 is SGHNT and CDR2 YYREEE (reference sequence). CDR3 length: 16 amino acids. V lost 0 bases and J lost 0, with 7 bases in between. Recruitment covered about two dozen US areas and drew participants whose ages spanned roughly 18 to 95 years. The assay was immunoSEQ multiplex PCR, and TCRdb's table has in-frame clones only and misses some. In the table there are about 350,000 clones, roughly 90% of which are singletons. Sequencing was carried out using PBMCs or T cells enriched from blood (not recorded which). This sequence joins TRBV5-4 and TRBJ2-6; D is unclear. The source of this sequence is a woman aged 25-40 years who had been exposed to COVID-19. CDR3 coding DNA: TGTGCCAGCAGCTTGGCCGGGTTCTCTGGGGCCAACGTCCTGACTTTC. Its protein product is CASSLAGFSGANVLTF. Variable domain in full (rest from reference TRBV5-4 and TRBJ2-6): ETGVTQSPTHLIKTRGQQVTLRCSSQSGHNTVSWYQQALGQGPQFIFQYYREEENGRGNFPPRFSGLQFPNYSSELNVNALELDDSALYLCASSLAGFSGANVLTFGAGSRLTVL.